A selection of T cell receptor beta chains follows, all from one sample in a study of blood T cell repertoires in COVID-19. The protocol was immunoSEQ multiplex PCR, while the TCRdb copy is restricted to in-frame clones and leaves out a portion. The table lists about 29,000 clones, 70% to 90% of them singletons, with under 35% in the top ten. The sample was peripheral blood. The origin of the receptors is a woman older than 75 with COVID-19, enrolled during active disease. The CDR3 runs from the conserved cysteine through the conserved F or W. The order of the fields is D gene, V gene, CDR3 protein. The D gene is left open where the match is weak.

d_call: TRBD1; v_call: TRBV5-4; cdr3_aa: CASRSGGGADTQYF
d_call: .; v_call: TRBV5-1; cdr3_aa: CASSLQDTTYEQYF
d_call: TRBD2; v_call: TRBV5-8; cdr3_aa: CASSLRTSSDTQYF
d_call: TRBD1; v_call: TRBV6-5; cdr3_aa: CASTPGQGAREQYF
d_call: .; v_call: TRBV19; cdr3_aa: CASSGPNAGDTEAFF
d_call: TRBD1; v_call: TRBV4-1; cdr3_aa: CASSQEGDRGPLSYNEQFF
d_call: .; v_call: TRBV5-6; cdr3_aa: CASSLGGQSYNSPLHF
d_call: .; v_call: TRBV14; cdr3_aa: CASNQDRGLQETQYF
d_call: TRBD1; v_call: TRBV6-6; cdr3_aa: CASSPRQGAGETQYF
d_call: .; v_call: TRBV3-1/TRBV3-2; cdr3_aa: CASSQDWQNSPLHF
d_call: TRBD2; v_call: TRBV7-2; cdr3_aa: CASSLGLAGYTYNEQFF
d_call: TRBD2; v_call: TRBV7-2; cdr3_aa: CASSPSGRVSYEQYF
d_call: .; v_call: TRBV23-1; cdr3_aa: CASSQWTDQGTQYF
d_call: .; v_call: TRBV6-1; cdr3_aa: CASSVGTPNSNQPQHF
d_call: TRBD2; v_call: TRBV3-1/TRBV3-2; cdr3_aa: CASSRLAGASTDTQYF
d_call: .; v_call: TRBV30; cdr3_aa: CAWSTVNTGELFF
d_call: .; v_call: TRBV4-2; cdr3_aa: CASSQDLASGANVLTF
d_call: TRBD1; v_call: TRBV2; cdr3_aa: CACLDPRDRDTGELFF
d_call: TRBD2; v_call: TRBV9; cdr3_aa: CASSVEQTPRGEQFF
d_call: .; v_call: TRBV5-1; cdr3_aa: CASSLAGIETDTQYF
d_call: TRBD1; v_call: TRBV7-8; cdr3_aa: CASSLGDRGFGYTF
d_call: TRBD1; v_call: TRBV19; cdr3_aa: CASRDIGTASYNEQFF
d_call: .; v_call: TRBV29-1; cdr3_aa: CSVERGDAAGYTF
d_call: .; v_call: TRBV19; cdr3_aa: CASSIDPMVVPGEQYF
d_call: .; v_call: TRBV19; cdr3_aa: CASSIDYGGAGANVLTF
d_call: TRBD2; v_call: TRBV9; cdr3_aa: CASSAQTSTADTQYF
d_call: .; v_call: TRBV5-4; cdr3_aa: CASSVDSNVYTIYF
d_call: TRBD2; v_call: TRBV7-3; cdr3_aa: CASSKRGGLETQYF
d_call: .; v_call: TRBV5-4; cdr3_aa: CASSLGGVAYNEQFF
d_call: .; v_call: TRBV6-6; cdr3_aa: CASTPGSYNSPLHF
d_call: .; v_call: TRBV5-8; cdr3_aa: CASSLRVLNQPQHF
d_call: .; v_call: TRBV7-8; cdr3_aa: CASSLADSPNYGYTF
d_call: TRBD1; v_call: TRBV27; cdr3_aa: CASSFLKGPGQGSYEQYF
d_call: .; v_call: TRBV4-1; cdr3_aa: CASSQDTTVIANEKLFF
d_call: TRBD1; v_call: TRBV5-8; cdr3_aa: CASSLTGGAWETQYF
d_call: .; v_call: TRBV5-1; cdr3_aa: CASSLGTGSSTGELFF
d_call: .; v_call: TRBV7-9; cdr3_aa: CASSPGGASNEKLFF
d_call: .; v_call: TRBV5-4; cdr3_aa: CASKGNRADEQYF
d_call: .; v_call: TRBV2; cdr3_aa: CASKGGEETQYF
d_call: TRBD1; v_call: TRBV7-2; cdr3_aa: CASSLAASTGTGFYEQYF
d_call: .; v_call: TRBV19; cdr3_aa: CASSIGAGNTGELFF
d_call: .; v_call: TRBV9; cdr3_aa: CASSVGGAYTEQFF
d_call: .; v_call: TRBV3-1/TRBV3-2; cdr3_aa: CASSQDSASPSTDTQYF
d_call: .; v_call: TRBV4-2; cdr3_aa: CASSQDGRQRRAEQYF
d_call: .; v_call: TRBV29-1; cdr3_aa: CSVVGTTYEQYF
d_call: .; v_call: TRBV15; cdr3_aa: CATSRPGHGYGYTF
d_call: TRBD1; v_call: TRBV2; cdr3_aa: CASSFGQEFAIYF
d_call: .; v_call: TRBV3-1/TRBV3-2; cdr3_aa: CASSQEVGRARETQYF
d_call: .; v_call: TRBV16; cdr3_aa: CASSLGRIQETQYF
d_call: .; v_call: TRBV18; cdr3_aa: CASSPGNSATNEKLFF
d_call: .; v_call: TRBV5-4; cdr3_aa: CASSLQGLGEGYTF
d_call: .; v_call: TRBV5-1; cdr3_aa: CASSLGTDNYGYTF
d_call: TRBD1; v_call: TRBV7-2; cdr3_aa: CASSLVGTGGQPQHF
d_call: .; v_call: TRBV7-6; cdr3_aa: CASSLVAAGNTIYF
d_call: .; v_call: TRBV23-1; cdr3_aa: CASSQPGHSNTEAFF